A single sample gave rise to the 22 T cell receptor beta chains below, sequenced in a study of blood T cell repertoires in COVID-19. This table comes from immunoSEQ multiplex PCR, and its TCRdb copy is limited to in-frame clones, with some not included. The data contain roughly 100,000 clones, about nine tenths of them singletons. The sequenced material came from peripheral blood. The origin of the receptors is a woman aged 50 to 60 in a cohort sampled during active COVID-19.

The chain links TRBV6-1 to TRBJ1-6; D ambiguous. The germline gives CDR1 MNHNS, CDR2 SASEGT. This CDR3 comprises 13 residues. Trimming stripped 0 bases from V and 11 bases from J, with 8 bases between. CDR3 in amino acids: CASSEARRAPLHF. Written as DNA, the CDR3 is TGTGCCAGCAGTGAAGCGCGCCGGGCACCCCTCCACTTT.

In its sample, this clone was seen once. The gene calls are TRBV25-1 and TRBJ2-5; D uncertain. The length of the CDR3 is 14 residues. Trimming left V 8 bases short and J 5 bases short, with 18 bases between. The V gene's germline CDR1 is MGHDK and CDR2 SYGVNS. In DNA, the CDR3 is TGTGCCAGCGAATTGAGCGAAGGCGTTGAGACCCAGTACTTC. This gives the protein CASELSEGVETQYF.

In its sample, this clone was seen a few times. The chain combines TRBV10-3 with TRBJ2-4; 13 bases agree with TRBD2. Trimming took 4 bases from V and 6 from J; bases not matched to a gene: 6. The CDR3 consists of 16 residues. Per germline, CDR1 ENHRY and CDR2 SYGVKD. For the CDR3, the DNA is TGTGCCATCAGTGGTACTAGCGGGAGGGCGGGAAACATTCAGTACTTC. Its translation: CAISGTSGRAGNIQYF.

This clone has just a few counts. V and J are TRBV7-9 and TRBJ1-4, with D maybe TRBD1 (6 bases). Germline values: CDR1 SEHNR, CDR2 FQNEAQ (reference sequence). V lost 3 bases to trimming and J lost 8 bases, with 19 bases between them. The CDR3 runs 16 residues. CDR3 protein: CASSFGRVERGEKLFF. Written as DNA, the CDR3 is TGTGCCAGCAGCTTCGGACGAGTAGAGAGGGGGGAAAAACTGTTTTTT.

CDR3 DNA sequence: TGTGCCAGCAGCTTCGGGGGACAGACCGGCTACGAGCAGTACTTC. The encoded protein is CASSFGGQTGYEQYF. The J gene is TRBJ2-7, the V gene TRBV11-3; D might be TRBD1 (7 bases). Deletions cut 3 bases from V and 3 bases from J, with 15 bases between. The germline gives CDR1 SGHNT, CDR2 YENEEA. This CDR3 is 15 amino acids long. Combining the CDR3 with reference TRBV11-3 and TRBJ2-7 gives the whole variable domain EAGVVQSPRYKIIEKKQPVAFWCNPISGHNTLYWYLQNLGQGPELLIRYENEEAVDDSQLPKDRFSAERLKGVDSTLKIQPAELGDSAVYLCASSFGGQTGYEQYFGPGTRLTVT.

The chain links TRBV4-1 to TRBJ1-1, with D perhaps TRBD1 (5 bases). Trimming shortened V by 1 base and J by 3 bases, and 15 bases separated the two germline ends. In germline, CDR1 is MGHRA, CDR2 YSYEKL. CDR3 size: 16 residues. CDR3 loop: CASSQVGGYSYTEAFF. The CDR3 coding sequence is TGCGCCAGCAGCCAAGTCGGGGGATACAGCTACACTGAAGCTTTCTTT.

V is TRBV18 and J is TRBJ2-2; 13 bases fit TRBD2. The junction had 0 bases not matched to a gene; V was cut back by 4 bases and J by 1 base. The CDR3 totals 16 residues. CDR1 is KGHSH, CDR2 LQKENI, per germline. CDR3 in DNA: TGTGCCAGCTCACGGACTAGCGGGGGGAACACCGGGGAGCTGTTTTTT. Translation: CASSRTSGGNTGELFF.

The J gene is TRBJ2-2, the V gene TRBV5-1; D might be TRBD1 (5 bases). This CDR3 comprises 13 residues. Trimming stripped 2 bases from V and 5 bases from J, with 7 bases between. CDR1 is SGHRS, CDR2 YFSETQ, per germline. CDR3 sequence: CASSFQGTGELFF. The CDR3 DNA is TGCGCCAGCAGCTTTCAGGGTACCGGGGAGCTGTTTTTT.

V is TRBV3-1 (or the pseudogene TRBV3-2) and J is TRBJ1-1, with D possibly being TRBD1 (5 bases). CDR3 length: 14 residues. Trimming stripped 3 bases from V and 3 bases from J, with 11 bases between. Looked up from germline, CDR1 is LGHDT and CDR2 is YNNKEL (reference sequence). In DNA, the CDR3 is TGTGCCAGCAGCCACGCAGGGATGGACACTGAAGCTTTCTTT. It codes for CASSHAGMDTEAFF.

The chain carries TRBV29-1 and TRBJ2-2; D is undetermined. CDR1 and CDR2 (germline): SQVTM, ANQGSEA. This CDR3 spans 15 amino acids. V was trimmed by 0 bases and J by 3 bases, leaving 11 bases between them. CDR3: CSVEDGQTHTGELFF. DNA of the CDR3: TGCAGCGTTGAAGATGGGCAGACCCACACCGGGGAGCTGTTTTTT.

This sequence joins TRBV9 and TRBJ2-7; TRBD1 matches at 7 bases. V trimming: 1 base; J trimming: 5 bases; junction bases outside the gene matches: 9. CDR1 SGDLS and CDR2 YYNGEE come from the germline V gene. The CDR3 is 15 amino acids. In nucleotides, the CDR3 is TGTGCCAGCAGCGTATTTGAGACAGGGATACACGAGCAGTACTTC. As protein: CASSVFETGIHEQYF.

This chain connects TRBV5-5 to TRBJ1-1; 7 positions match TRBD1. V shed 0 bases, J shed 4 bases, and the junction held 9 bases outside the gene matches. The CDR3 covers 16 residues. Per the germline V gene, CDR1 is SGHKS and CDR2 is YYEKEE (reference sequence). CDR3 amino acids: CASSLAQGVRGTEAFF. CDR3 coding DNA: TGTGCCAGCAGCTTGGCGCAGGGGGTAAGGGGCACTGAAGCTTTCTTT.

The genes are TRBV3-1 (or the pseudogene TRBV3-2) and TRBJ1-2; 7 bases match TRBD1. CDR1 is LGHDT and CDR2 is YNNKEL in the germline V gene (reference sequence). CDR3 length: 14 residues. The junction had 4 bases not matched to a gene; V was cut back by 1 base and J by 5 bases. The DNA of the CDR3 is TGTGCCAGCAGCCAAGGACAGGGACATTATGGCTACACCTTC. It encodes CASSQGQGHYGYTF.

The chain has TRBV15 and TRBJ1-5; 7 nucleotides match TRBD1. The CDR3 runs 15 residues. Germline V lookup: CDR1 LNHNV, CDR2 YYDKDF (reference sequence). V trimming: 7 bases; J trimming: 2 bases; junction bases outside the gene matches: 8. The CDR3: CATNRGGGGNQPQHF. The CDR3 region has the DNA TGTGCCACCAATAGAGGGGGCGGGGGCAATCAGCCCCAGCATTTT.

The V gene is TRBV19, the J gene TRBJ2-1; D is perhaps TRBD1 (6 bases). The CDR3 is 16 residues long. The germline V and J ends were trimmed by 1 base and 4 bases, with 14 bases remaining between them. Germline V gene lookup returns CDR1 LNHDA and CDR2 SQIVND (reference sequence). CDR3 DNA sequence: TGTGCCAGTAGTATAGTTGGCAGGGGACCGTACAATGAGCAGTTCTTC. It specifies CASSIVGRGPYNEQFF.

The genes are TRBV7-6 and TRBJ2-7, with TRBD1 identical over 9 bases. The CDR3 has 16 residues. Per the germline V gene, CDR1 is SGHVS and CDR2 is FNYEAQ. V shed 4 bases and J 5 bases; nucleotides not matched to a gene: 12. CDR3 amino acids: CASSSYSGTGSHEQYF. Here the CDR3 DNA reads TGTGCCAGCAGCTCATACTCCGGGACAGGGAGCCACGAGCAGTACTTC.

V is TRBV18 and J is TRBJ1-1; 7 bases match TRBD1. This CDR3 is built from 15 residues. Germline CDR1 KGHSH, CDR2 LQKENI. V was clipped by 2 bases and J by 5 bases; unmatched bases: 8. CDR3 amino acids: CASSPADTGDTEAFF. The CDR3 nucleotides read TGTGCCAGCTCACCAGCGGACACAGGGGATACTGAAGCTTTCTTT.

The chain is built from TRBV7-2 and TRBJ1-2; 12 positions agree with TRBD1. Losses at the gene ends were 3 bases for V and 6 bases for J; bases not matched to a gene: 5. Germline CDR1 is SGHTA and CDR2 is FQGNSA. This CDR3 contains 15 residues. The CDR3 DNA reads TGTGCCAGCAGCTTGGGGGGACAGGGGGCTCATGGCTACACCTTC. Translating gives CASSLGGQGAHGYTF.

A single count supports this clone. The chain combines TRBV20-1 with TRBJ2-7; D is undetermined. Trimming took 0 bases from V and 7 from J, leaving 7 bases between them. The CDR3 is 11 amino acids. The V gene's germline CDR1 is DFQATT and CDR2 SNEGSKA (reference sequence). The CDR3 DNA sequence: TGCAGTGCTAGAGATATGTCGGAGCAGTACTTC. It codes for CSARDMSEQYF.

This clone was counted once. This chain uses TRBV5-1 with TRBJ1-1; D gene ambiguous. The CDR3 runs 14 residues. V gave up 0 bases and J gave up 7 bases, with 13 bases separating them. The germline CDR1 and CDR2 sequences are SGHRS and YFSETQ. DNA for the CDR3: TGCGCCAGCAGCTTGGCCACAGTTGAGGGTGAAGCTTTCTTT. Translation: CASSLATVEGEAFF.

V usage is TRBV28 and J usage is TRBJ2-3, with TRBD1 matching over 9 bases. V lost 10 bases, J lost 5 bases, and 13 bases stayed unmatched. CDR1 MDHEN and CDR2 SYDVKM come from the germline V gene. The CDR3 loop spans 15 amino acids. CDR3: CATPRGDRVGDTQYF. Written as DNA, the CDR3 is TGTGCCACCCCCCGGGGGGACAGGGTAGGAGATACGCAGTATTTT.

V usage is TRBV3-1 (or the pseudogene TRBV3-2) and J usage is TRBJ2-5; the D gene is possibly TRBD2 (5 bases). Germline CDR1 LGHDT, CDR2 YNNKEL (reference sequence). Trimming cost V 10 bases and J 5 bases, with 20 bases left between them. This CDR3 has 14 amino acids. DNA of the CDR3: TGTGCCACCAGTGAGAGGGCCCTCTGGGAGACCCAGTACTTC. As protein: CATSERALWETQYF.